This TCR beta chain derives from a study of T cell responses to AZD1222 COVID-19 vaccine. About the research overall: Doses given second, at about 4 or about 12 weeks, were pooled.

As regards this clone: Its antigen remains unidentified.

Whole-study results and caveats: Sampled repertoires all dated from after the peak T cell response. Once two AZD1222 doses were given, Spike-specific TCR breadth and depth went up. Clonal diversity may have been underestimated in mostly white British donors.

The method was immunoSEQ multiplex PCR; TCRdb's version includes in-frame clones alone and lacks a portion of them. The table has about 93,000 clones, about 86% seen once; the top ten hold roughly 6.3%. This TCR came from an adult in good health. The starting material was peripheral blood, obtained on day 0 of AZD1222 vaccination.

The CDR3 loop reads CASSDRSGGLAGYNEQFF. The CDR3 DNA follows: TGTGCCAGCAGCGACCGTAGCGGGGGCCTAGCGGGCTATAATGAGCAGTTCTTC. The chain is built from TRBV9 and TRBJ2-1, with 9 bases lining up with TRBD2. V was clipped by 3 bases and J by 7 bases; unmatched bases: 17. This CDR3 contains 18 residues. Per the germline V gene, CDR1 is SGDLS and CDR2 is YYNGEE.